This is a list of T cell receptor beta chains from one sample in a study of human T cells and chemical hapten exposure. From the RACE reads, TCRdb called clonotypes with MiXCR, one entry per CDR3 protein. The sample carries approximately 91,000 distinct CDR3 sequences, approximately 10% recorded once. Source: whole blood, taken in connection with sensitization to the hapten diphenylcyclopropenone (DPC). These receptors came from a man between 18 and 29 years old with alopecia areata. Some clones in this sample may be carry-over from other donors' samples. The CDR3 runs from the conserved cysteine through the conserved F or W.

>TRBV4-1|TRBJ2-2
CASSQISGGAAGELFF
>TRBV28|TRBJ2-7
CATQWPGSIYEQYF
>TRBV6-1|TRBJ1-1
CASRVPGHAEAFF
>TRBV7-9|TRBJ1-1
CASSPWNTEAFF
>TRBV29-1|TRBJ2-3
CVEWDTSTDTQYF
>TRBV6-2/TRBV6-3|TRBJ2-3
CASSYHPEGTATDTQYF
>TRBV5-1|TRBJ2-1
CASSLVGTGSYNEQFF
>TRBV6-5|TRBJ2-3
CASFTGSTDTQYF
>TRBV12-3/TRBV12-4|TRBJ1-2
CASSLGQGRGYTF
>TRBV29-1|TRBJ1-1
CSVERQGERTEAFF
>TRBV7-3|TRBJ1-1
CASSNIQGTEAFF
>TRBV29-1|TRBJ2-4
CSVEGHQNIQYF
>TRBV5-1|TRBJ2-3
CASSLVTGISTDTQYF
>TRBV4-3|TRBJ2-5
CASSQDRDKIQETQYF
>TRBV27|TRBJ1-3
CASSLGNTIYF
>TRBV20-1|TRBJ2-3
CSVPGQGADTQYF
>TRBV5-6|TRBJ2-1
CASSGSDRGTNEQFF
>TRBV4-1|TRBJ1-5
CASSQGVARWDRDRNQPQHF
>TRBV25-1|TRBJ1-3
CASSEYFRDSANTIYF
>TRBV11-2|TRBJ2-1
CASSLQRMVEQFF
>TRBV28|TRBJ2-2
CASSLGVDRFNTGELFF
>TRBV14|TRBJ2-5
CASSQDGTGFQETQYF
>TRBV11-3|TRBJ2-1
CASSSPGHNEQFF
>TRBV12-3/TRBV12-4|TRBJ2-3
CASRGGTQYF
>TRBV6-6|TRBJ2-1
CASSYSGLAGAQFF
>TRBV2|TRBJ2-4
CASSESRWQMNIQYF
>TRBV28|TRBJ2-5
CASSLQGQGGWETQYF
>TRBV7-2|TRBJ1-3
CASTVLPGALSGNTIYF
>TRBV11-2|TRBJ2-4
CASSLVRGGVTKNIQYF
>TRBV7-3|TRBJ2-1
CASSSGTVPVAGVSYNEQFF
>TRBV6-4|TRBJ2-3
CASSDGTSGGRDTQYF
>TRBV3-1|TRBJ2-7
CASSLTGNSEQYF
>TRBV15|TRBJ1-6
CATSIGTGASPLHF
>TRBV5-1|TRBJ1-4
CASSLGRSEKLFF
>TRBV19|TRBJ1-5
CASRELGGGNQPQHF
>TRBV9|TRBJ2-3
CASSLNKDFYTDTQYF
>TRBV7-8|TRBJ1-1
CASSSTVNEAFF
>TRBV20-1|TRBJ2-7
CSAIRGTGSYEQYF
>TRBV24-1|TRBJ2-3
CATSELVPGATDTQYF
>TRBV20-1|TRBJ2-7
CSANSGGSYEQYF
>TRBV18|TRBJ1-1
CASSGRDTEAFF
>TRBV10-3|TRBJ2-5
CAISESTSYYF
>TRBV7-3|TRBJ2-1
CASSALLTGRSYNEQFF
>TRBV10-3|TRBJ2-7
CAISGRTYEQYF
>TRBV12-3/TRBV12-4|TRBJ1-3
CASSTRTIYF
>TRBV18|TRBJ1-2
CASSATQPTPVNYGYTF
>TRBV20-1|TRBJ2-3
CSARGSALTLSTDTQYF
>TRBV3-1|TRBJ1-5
CASSQGDITGQPQHF
>TRBV5-6|TRBJ2-1
CASSRGYGNEQFF
>TRBV29-1|TRBJ2-2
CSVDPGLSGELFF
>TRBV18|TRBJ1-2
CASSPPVGGGAFNYGYTF
>TRBV20-1|TRBJ1-1
CSARRDRGPNTEAFF